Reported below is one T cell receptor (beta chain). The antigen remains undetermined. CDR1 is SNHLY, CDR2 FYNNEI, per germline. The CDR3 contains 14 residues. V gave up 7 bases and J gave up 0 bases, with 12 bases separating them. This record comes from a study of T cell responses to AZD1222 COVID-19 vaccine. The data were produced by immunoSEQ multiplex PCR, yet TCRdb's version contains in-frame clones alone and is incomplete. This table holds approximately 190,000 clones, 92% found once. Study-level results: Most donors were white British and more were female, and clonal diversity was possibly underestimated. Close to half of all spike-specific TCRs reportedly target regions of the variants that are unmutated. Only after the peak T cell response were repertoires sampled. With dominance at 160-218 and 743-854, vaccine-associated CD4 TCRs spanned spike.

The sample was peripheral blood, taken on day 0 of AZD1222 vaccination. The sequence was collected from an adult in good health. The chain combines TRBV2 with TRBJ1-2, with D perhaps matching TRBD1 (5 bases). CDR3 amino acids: CASTITGANYGYTF. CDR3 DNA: TGTGCCAGCACCATTACAGGAGCTAACTATGGCTACACCTTC. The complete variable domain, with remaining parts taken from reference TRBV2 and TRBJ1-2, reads EPEVTQTPSHQVTQMGQEVILRCVPISNHLYFYWYRQILGQKVEFLVSFYNNEISEKSEIFDDQFSVERPDGSNFTLKIRSTKLEDSAMYFCASTITGANYGYTFGSGTRLTVV.